In this sample, the clone carrying this T cell receptor beta chain turned up many times. Authors' data handling: Amplification from reference gene primers served as the basis for estimated nucleated cell counts. Generated by immunoSEQ multiplex PCR, the TCRdb table keeps only in-frame clones and is missing some. Clonal size and the V and J genes are those of that table, whereas D and trimming came from the DNA. The sample lists 160,000 or so clones, approximately 85% occurring once. These data belong to a study of blood T cell repertoires in COVID-19. For the study at large: Spain, Italy and the United States supplied samples that represented acute and convalescent COVID-19.

This CDR3 spans 15 amino acids. The V gene end was trimmed by 0 bases and the J gene end by 6 bases; junction bases not matched to a gene: 7. Germline-derived CDR1 and CDR2 are SGHRS and YFSETQ. This TCR was recovered from a man aged 55 to 70 with active or convalescent COVID-19. This rearrangement joins TRBV5-1 to TRBJ2-3, with 7 bases identical to TRBD1. Input material: peripheral blood. CDR3 DNA: TGCGCCAGCAGCTTGGGGCGACAGGGAGCGGATACGCAGTATTTT. This encodes CASSLGRQGADTQYF.